This TCR beta chain emerged from a study of Ad26.COV2.S vaccination and SARS-CoV-2 variants. Study-wide context: Into the muscle, Ad26.COV2.S was dosed once or twice, 56 days apart.

Findings of the study overall: Quantification of TCR breadth and depth may have yielded underestimates of total T cell responses.

For this clone: The antigen remains unidentified.

Sequencing was performed with immunoSEQ multiplex PCR; in TCRdb, only in-frame clones are kept and a portion is missing. The repertoire has about 350,000 clones, 85% of them found once; the top ten carry 2.5% to 3.5%. As to treatment: some 20 received Ad26.COV2.S at low or high dose, single or two shots; roughly five received placebo; per-sample allocation not given. All samples were drawn on day 63, counting from the first vaccine or placebo injection. An Ad26 vector expressing Wuhan-strain SARS-CoV-2 spike served as the vaccine. Germline V gene sequence: CDR1 LNHDA, CDR2 SQIVND (reference sequence). The CDR3 has 13 amino acids. V lost 3 bases, J lost 6 bases, and 11 bases lay in between.

Sequenced material: peripheral blood, taken in a trial of Ad26.COV2.S vaccine versus placebo. This clonotype was obtained from a person between 18 and 65 years old who received the Ad26.COV2.S COVID-19 vaccine or a placebo. The gene calls are TRBV19 and TRBJ1-1, with unresolved D. CDR3 bases: TGTGCCAGTAGTATCTATGAGGGAGCTGAAGCTTTCTTT. Its protein is CASSIYEGAEAFF. Combining the CDR3 with reference TRBV19 and TRBJ1-1 gives the whole variable domain DGGITQSPKYLFRKEGQNVTLSCEQNLNHDAMYWYRQDPGQGLRLIYYSQIVNDFQKGDIAEGYSVSREKKESFPLTVTSAQKNPTAFYLCASSIYEGAEAFFGQGTRLTVV.